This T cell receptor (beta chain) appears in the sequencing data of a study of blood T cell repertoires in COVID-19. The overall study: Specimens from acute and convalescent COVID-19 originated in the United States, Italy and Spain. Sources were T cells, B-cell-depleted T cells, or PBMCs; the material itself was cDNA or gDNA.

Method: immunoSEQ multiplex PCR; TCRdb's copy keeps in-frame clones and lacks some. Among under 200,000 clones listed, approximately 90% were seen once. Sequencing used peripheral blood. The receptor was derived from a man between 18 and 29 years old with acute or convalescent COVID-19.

CDR3 loop: CASSLGPSRGGRNTEAFF. CDR3 nucleotide sequence: TGTGCCAGCAGTTTAGGGCCGAGTAGGGGGGGCAGGAACACTGAAGCTTTCTTT. V is TRBV27 and J is TRBJ1-1, with D perhaps TRBD1 (6 bases). This CDR3 contains 18 residues. Between the trimmed V and J ends, which lost 2 bases and 1 base, there was a span of 20 bases. Looked up from germline, CDR1 is MNHEY and CDR2 is SMNVEV (reference sequence).